Listed here are 9 T cell receptor beta chains from one sample, sequenced in a study of tumor-infiltrating lymphocytes in primary liver carcinoma. Starting from around 500 ng of total RNA, TCR beta cDNA was produced with a primer in the constant region. Libraries of TCR beta came from three nested multiplex PCR rounds with slightly modified ARM-PCR. TRBV1-TRBV30 forward primers paired with a C-beta reverse primer were used in the first two PCR rounds, which ran roughly 9 cycles each. Each CDR3 protein is one row after TCRdb ran MiXCR on the multiplex PCR reads. The profile shows tens of thousands of distinct CDR3 sequences, around 79% of them singletons. Each 20-30 mg portion of unsorted bulk tissue served as the source for co-extraction of RNA and DNA. The specimen sequenced was liver tumor tissue from sampling region 2. Described subset: tumor region T2, inferior pole. These receptors were obtained from a man aged 40-49 years with primary liver carcinoma and hepatitis B virus infection.

On this clonotype itself: Because the CDR3 is missing its conserved closing phenylalanine or tryptophan, this is likely a read error. The chain combines TRBV6-6 with TRBJ2-3; TRBD1 aligns across 7 bases. This CDR3 is built from 14 residues. V lost 7 bases to trimming and J lost 6 bases; unmatched junction nucleotides: 10. Germline CDR1 is MNHNY and CDR2 is SVGAGI (reference sequence). The DNA of the CDR3 is TGTGCCAGCAATTCGACAGGGTCGGGGGATACGCAGTATTAT. Its translation: CASNSTGSGDTQYY.

About this clonotype: The final CDR3 position lacks the conserved phenylalanine or tryptophan, pointing to a likely read error. CDR3 sequence: CASSLRVEQYL. The CDR3 bases are TGTGCCAGCAGCTTACGGGTGGAGCAGTACCTC. The chain joins TRBV13 to TRBJ2-7; unclear D gene. The CDR3 covers 11 residues. The germline V and J ends were trimmed by 2 bases and 7 bases, with 6 bases remaining between them. CDR1 is PRHDT and CDR2 is FYEKMQ in the germline V gene (reference sequence).

On this clonotype: One junction end does not reproduce the germline sequence, and a read error may be involved. The chain links TRBV6-2 or TRBV6-3 to TRBJ2-7; D might be TRBD2 (6 bases). CDR1 and CDR2 from the germline V gene are MNHEY and SVGEGT. The CDR3 length is 18 residues. CDR3 DNA sequence: TGTGGCAGCAGTTACTCGACTATGTTCGGTGTCGGAACGGGGGAACAGTACTTC. Protein: CGSSYSTMFGVGTGEQYF.

This clonotype has at least ten counts. The J gene is TRBJ1-2, the V gene TRBV7-9; TRBD1 might be the D (5 bases). The CDR3 contains 13 residues. V lost 1 base to trimming and J lost 7 bases, with 10 bases between them. Germline V gene lookup returns CDR1 SEHNR and CDR2 FQNEAQ (reference sequence). CDR3: CASSLGQQGGYTF. Written as DNA, the CDR3 is TGTGCCAGCAGCTTAGGCCAGCAGGGTGGCTACACCTTC. Supplemented by reference TRBV7-9 and TRBJ1-2, the full variable domain reads DTGVSQNPRHKITKRGQNVTFRCDPISEHNRLYWYRQTLGQGPEFLTYFQNEAQLEKSRLLSDRFSAERPKGSFSTLEIQRTEQGDSAMYLCASSLGQQGGYTFGSGTRLTVV.

The chain recombines TRBV9 with TRBJ1-6; D is ambiguous. V lost 1 base and J lost 10, with 9 bases in between. Germline CDR1 reads SGDLS; CDR2 reads YYNGEE. The CDR3 covers 13 residues. CDR3 sequence reads: CASSVNVASPLHF. The CDR3, as DNA: TGTGCCAGCAGCGTAAACGTCGCCTCACCCCTCCACTTT.

Note on this clonotype: A clone one base away is much larger, so this may be a read error. This chain uses TRBV5-5 with TRBJ1-5; D gene uncertain. Germline V gene sequence: CDR1 SGHKS, CDR2 YYEKEE (reference sequence). The CDR3 covers 16 residues. CDR3 coding DNA: TGTGCCAGCAGCCTAGGGCCAGACGGCAGCAATCAGCCCCGGCATTTT. It translates to CASSLGPDGSNQPRHF.

As for this clonotype: The junction departs from germline at one end; a sequencing error may be responsible. The chain uses TRBV6-2 or TRBV6-3 and TRBJ2-5; TRBD2 agrees at 8 bases. The CDR3 is made up of 16 amino acids. The germline CDR1 and CDR2 sequences are MNHEY and SVGEGT. The CDR3 DNA is TGTGCCAGCGAGTCTTCGTCGGGGGGGTTACAAGGGACCCAGTACTTC. Protein product: CASESSSGGLQGTQYF.

About this clonotype: The conserved closing phenylalanine or tryptophan is absent in this CDR3, likely reflecting a read error. This chain links TRBV6-1 with TRBJ2-7; 10 bases fit TRBD2. V lost 4 bases and J lost 3; bases outside the gene matches: 6. The CDR3 totals 15 residues. CDR1 is MNHNS, CDR2 SASEGT, per germline. The CDR3 nucleotides are TGTGCCAGCAGTGGAACTAGCGGGATCCTCTACGAGCAGTACATC. This encodes CASSGTSGILYEQYI.

The chain carries TRBV6-1 and TRBJ2-3; 8 nucleotides match TRBD2. CDR1 MNHNS and CDR2 SASEGT come from the germline V gene. CDR3 length: 18 residues. Unmatched junction bases numbered 14, after V lost 3 bases and J lost 3 bases. The CDR3 bases are TGTGCCAGCAGTGATCCAGCTAGCGGGCCTTATAGGACAGATACGCAGTATTTT. It specifies CASSDPASGPYRTDTQYF.